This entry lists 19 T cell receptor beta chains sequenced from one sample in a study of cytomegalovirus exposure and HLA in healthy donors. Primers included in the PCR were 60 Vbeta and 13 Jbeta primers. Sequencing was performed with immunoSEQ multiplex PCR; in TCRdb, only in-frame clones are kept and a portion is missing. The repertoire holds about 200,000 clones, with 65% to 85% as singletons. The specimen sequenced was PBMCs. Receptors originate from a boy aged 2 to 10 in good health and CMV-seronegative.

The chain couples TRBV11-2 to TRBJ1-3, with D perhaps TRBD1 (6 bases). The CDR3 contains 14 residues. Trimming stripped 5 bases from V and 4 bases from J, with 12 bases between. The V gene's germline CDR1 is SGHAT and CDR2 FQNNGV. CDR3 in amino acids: CASSQQGSGNTIYF. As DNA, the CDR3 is TGTGCCAGCAGCCAACAGGGTAGCGGAAACACCATATATTTT.

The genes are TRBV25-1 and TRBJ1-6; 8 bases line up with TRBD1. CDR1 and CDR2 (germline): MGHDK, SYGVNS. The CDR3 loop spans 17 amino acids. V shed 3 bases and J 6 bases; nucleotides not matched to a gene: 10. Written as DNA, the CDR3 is TGTGCCAGCAGTGAGCGGGTCGGGACAGGCTCTAATTCACCCCTCCACTTT. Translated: CASSERVGTGSNSPLHF.

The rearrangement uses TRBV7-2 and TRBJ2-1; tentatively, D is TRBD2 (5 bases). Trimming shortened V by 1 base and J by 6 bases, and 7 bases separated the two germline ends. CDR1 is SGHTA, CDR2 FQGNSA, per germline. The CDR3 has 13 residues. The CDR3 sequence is CASSLGRANEQFF. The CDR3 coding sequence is TGTGCCAGCAGCTTAGGGCGGGCCAATGAGCAGTTCTTC.

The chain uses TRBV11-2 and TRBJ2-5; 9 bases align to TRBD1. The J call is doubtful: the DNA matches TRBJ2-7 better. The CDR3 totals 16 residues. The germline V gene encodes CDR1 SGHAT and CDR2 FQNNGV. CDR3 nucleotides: TGTGCCAGCAGCCCGATAACCCGGGACAGGGTTTACGAGCAGTACTTC. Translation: CASSPITRDRVYEQYF.

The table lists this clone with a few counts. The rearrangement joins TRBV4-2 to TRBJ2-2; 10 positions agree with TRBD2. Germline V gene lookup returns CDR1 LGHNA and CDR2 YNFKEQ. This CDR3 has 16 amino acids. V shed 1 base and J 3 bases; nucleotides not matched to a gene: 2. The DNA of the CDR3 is TGTGCCAGCAGCCAAGGGCTAGCGGGGGACACCGGGGAGCTGTTTTTT. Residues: CASSQGLAGDTGELFF.

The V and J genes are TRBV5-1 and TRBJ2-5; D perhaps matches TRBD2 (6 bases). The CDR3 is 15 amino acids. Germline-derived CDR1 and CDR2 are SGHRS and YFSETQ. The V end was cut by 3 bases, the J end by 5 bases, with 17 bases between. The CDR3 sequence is CASSYRTGGEETQYF. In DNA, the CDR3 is TGCGCCAGCAGCTACCGGACTGGAGGGGAGGAGACCCAGTACTTC. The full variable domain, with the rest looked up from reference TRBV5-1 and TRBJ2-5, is KAGVTQTPRYLIKTRGQQVTLSCSPISGHRSVSWYQQTPGQGLQFLFEYFSETQRNKGNFPGRFSGRQFSNSRSEMNVSTLELGDSALYLCASSYRTGGEETQYFGPGTRLLVL.

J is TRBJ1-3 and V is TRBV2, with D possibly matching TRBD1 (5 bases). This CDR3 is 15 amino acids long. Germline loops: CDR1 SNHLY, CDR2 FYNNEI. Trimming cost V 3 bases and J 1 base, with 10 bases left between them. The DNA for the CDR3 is TGTGCCAGCAGTGAGGCAGGGCCGTCTGGAAACACCATATATTTT. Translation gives CASSEAGPSGNTIYF.

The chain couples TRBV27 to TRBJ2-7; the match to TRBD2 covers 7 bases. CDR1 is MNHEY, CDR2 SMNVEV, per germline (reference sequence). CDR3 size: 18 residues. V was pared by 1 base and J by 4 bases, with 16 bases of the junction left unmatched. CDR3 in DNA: TGTGCCAGCAGTTTATACCCTCGGCTAACGGGGGGTTTTTACGAGCAGTACTTC. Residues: CASSLYPRLTGGFYEQYF.

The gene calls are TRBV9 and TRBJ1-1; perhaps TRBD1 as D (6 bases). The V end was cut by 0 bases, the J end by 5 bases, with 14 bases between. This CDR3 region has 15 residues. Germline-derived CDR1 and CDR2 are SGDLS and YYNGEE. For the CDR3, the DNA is TGTGCCAGCAGCGTAGAGGGCAGGGGATGGACTGAAGCTTTCTTT. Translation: CASSVEGRGWTEAFF.

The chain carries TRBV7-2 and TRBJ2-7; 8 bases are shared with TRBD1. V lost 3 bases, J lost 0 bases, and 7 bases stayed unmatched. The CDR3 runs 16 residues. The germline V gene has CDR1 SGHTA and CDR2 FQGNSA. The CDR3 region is CASSLRTGKSSYEQYF. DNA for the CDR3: TGTGCCAGCAGCTTGCGGACAGGGAAGAGCTCCTACGAGCAGTACTTC.

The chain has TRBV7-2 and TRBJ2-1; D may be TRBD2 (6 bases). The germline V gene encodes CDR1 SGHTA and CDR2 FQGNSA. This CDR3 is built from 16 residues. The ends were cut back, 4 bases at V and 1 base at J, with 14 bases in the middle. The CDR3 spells CASSYLSGLSYNEQFF. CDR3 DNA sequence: TGTGCCAGCAGCTATCTCAGCGGGCTTTCCTACAATGAGCAGTTCTTC.

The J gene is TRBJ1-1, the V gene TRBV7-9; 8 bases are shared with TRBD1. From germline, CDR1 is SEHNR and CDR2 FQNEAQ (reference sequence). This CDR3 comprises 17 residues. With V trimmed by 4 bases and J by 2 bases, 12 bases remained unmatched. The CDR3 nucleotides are TGTGCCAGCAGCTGGACAGGGTGGGGCCGGGGAAACACTGAAGCTTTCTTT. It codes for CASSWTGWGRGNTEAFF.

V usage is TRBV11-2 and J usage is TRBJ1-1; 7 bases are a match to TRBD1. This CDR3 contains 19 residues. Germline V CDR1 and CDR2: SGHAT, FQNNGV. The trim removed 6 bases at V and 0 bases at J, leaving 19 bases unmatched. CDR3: CASRYGLPRGKRMNTEAFF. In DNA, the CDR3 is TGTGCCAGCAGGTACGGTCTCCCCAGGGGGAAACGGATGAACACTGAAGCTTTCTTT.

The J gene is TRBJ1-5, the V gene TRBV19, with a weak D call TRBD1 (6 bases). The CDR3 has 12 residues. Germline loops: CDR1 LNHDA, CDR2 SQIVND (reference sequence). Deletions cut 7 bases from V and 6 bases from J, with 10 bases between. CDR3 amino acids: CASTARGQPQHF. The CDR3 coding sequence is TGTGCCAGTACGGCCAGGGGTCAGCCCCAGCATTTT.

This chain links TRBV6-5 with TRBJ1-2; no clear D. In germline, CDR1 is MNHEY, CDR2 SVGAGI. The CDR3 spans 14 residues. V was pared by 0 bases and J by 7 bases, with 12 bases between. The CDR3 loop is CASSYSPEASGYTF. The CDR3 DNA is TGTGCCAGCAGTTACTCGCCGGAAGCGAGTGGCTACACCTTC.

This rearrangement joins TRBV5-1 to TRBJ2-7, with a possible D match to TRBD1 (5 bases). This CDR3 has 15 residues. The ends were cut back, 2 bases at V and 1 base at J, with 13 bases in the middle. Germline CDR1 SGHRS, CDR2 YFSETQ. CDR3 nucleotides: TGCGCCAGCAGCTTAGGAACAGGCTTATCCTACGAGCAGTACTTC. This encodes CASSLGTGLSYEQYF. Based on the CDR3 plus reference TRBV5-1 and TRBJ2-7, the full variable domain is KAGVTQTPRYLIKTRGQQVTLSCSPISGHRSVSWYQQTPGQGLQFLFEYFSETQRNKGNFPGRFSGRQFSNSRSEMNVSTLELGDSALYLCASSLGTGLSYEQYFGPGTRLTVT.

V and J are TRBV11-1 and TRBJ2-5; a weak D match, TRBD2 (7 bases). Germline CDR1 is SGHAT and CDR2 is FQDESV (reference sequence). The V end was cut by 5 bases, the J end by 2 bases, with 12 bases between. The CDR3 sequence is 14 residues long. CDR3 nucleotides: TGTGCCAGCAGCGGGCGGGGGCCTCAAGAGACCCAGTACTTC. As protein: CASSGRGPQETQYF.

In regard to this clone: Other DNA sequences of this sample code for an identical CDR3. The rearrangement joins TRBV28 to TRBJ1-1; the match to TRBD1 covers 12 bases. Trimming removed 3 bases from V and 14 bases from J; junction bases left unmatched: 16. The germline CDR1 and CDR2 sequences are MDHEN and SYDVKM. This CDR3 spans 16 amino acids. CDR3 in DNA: TGTGCCAGCAGTTTCTCCCTCCCGGGACAGGGGGCTGGGGCCTTCTTT. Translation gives CASSFSLPGQGAGAFF. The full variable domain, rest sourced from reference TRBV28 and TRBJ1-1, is DVKVTQSSRYLVKRTGEKVFLECVQDMDHENMFWYRQDPGLGLRLIYFSYDVKMKEKGDIPEGYSVSREKKERFSLILESASTNQTSMYLCASSFSLPGQGAGAFFGQGTRLTVV.

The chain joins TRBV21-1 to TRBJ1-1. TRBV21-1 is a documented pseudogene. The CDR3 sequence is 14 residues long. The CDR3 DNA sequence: TGTGCCAGCAGCAAAGTCCCCCGGCGGACTGAAGCTTTCTTT. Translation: CASSKVPRRTEAFF.